Shown below are 25 T cell receptor beta chains from a single sample sequenced in a study of cytomegalovirus exposure and HLA in healthy donors. With 60 Vbeta and 13 Jbeta primers, the PCR was carried out. Profiling relied on immunoSEQ multiplex PCR, and the TCRdb table lists in-frame clones only, not all of them. This table has about 94,000 clones, around 69% appearing once. The material sequenced was PBMCs. Every receptor here comes from a man aged 30-40 years in good health and CMV-seronegative.

Only a few counts were recorded for this clone. The gene calls are TRBV7-9 and TRBJ2-7, with D possibly matching TRBD2 (6 bases). The ends were cut back, 8 bases at V and 0 bases at J, with 8 bases in the middle. CDR3 length: 12 amino acids. Germline V lookup: CDR1 SEHNR, CDR2 FQNEAQ (reference sequence). The CDR3 DNA follows: TGTGCCAGCGTCGGGAGCTCCTACGAGCAGTACTTC. Encoded protein: CASVGSSYEQYF. Full variable domain (missing parts from reference TRBV7-9 and TRBJ2-7): DTGVSQNPRHKITKRGQNVTFRCDPISEHNRLYWYRQTLGQGPEFLTYFQNEAQLEKSRLLSDRFSAERPKGSFSTLEIQRTEQGDSAMYLCASVGSSYEQYFGPGTRLTVT.

The chain combines TRBV11-3 with TRBJ2-1; 7 nucleotides line up with TRBD2. The J segment lost 3 bases and the V segment lost 4 bases, leaving 6 bases of the junction unmatched. CDR1 SGHNT and CDR2 YENEEA come from the germline V gene. The CDR3 loop spans 15 amino acids. This chain's CDR3 is CASSSLTSSYNEQFF. The CDR3 nucleotides are TGTGCCAGCAGCTCCCTGACTAGCAGCTACAATGAGCAGTTCTTC.

This sequence joins TRBV7-2 and TRBJ2-3; weak D call: TRBD2 (6 bases). CDR1 and CDR2 from the germline V gene are SGHTA and FQGNSA. This CDR3 is built from 12 residues. V was pared by 8 bases and J by 6 bases, with 12 bases between. This CDR3 is CASRLGGDTQYF. The DNA of the CDR3 is TGTGCCAGCCGTCTCGGGGGTGATACGCAGTATTTT.

This clone has a single count. The V call is TRBV5-1, the J call TRBJ2-7, with 12 bases aligning to TRBD2. CDR3 size: 14 residues. With 8 bases clipped from V and 0 bases from J, the junction kept 3 bases outside the gene matches. Germline loops: CDR1 SGHRS, CDR2 YFSETQ. The CDR3 sequence is CASQTSGSSYEQYF. The DNA of the CDR3 is TGCGCCAGTCAGACTAGCGGGAGCTCCTACGAGCAGTACTTC.

This chain joins TRBV28 and TRBJ1-5; D perhaps matches TRBD1 (6 bases). Germline V gene data show CDR1 as MDHEN and CDR2 as SYDVKM. CDR3 size: 17 residues. V dropped 6 bases and J dropped 6 bases, with 24 bases sitting between them. The CDR3 DNA reads as TGTGCCAGCAGGGAACATTTGCGGCAGGGGCTGAGTCAGCCCCAGCATTTT. The encoded protein is CASREHLRQGLSQPQHF.

The chain links TRBV28 to TRBJ1-3; possible D gene TRBD1, 5 bases. This CDR3 is built from 14 residues. Germline CDR1 is MDHEN and CDR2 is SYDVKM. The ends were cut back, 8 bases at V and 0 bases at J, with 11 bases in the middle. CDR3 region: CASATGSSGNTIYF. CDR3 coding DNA: TGTGCCAGCGCTACAGGTTCCTCTGGAAACACCATATATTTT.

The chain has TRBV6-5 and TRBJ1-1; D unclear. Trimming took off 4 bases at V and 6 bases at J, with 15 bases between the two ends. CDR3 size: 14 residues. Germline V gives CDR1 MNHEY, CDR2 SVGAGI. The CDR3 loop is CASSFDPDMPEAFF. In DNA form, the CDR3 reads TGTGCCAGCAGTTTCGACCCTGACATGCCTGAAGCTTTCTTT.

The chain couples TRBV30 to TRBJ1-3; D possibly corresponds to TRBD1 (5 bases). With 1 base removed from V and 4 bases from J, the gap between germline ends came to 11 bases. This CDR3 is 14 amino acids long. Germline lookup yields CDR1 GTSNPN and CDR2 SVGIG (reference sequence). CDR3 amino acids: CAWSARGFGNTIYF. CDR3 nucleotides: TGTGCCTGGAGTGCAAGGGGATTCGGAAACACCATATATTTT. Combining the CDR3 with reference TRBV30 and TRBJ1-3 gives the whole variable domain SQTIHQWPATLVQPVGSPLSLECTVEGTSNPNLYWYRQAAGRGLQLLFYSVGIGQISSEVPQNLSASRPQDRQFILSSKKLLLSDSGFYLCAWSARGFGNTIYFGEGSWLTVV.

Only a few counts were recorded for this clone. CDR3 DNA: TGTGCCAGTAGTACCCGCCCGGGACAGACATATAATTCACCCCTCCACTTT. Translating gives CASSTRPGQTYNSPLHF. The chain uses TRBV19 and TRBJ1-6; 7 bases line up with TRBD1. The CDR3 consists of 17 residues. Looked up from germline, CDR1 is LNHDA and CDR2 is SQIVND (reference sequence). V lost 4 bases and J lost 4; bases outside the gene matches: 10.

This rearrangement joins TRBV19 to TRBJ1-5, with D tentatively TRBD1 (5 bases). CDR3 length: 16 residues. Germline CDR1 and CDR2: LNHDA and SQIVND (reference sequence). V was shortened by 3 bases and J by 2 bases, with 14 bases between the two germline ends. In DNA form, the CDR3 reads TGTGCCAGTAGTATTTTGGGTGGGGGGGGCAATCAGCCCCAGCATTTT. Amino acid sequence: CASSILGGGGNQPQHF.

This chain connects TRBV7-3 to TRBJ2-1; TRBD2 aligns across 12 bases. This CDR3 is 17 amino acids long. Trimming took 5 bases from V and 2 from J; bases not matched to a gene: 7. Per the germline V gene, CDR1 is SGHTA and CDR2 is FQGTGA. CDR3 residues: CASSLETSGGPYNEQFF. Written as DNA, the CDR3 is TGTGCCAGCAGCCTAGAGACTAGCGGGGGCCCCTACAATGAGCAGTTCTTC.

This clone was seen more than once but under ten times. The genes are TRBV29-1 and TRBJ1-4; D call uncertain. V was cut by 4 bases and J by 7 bases, with 13 bases left in between. The V gene's germline CDR1 is SQVTM and CDR2 ANQGSEA. This CDR3 comprises 13 residues. CDR3 protein: CSVGRELSEKLFF. In DNA, the CDR3 is TGCAGCGTTGGGAGGGAGTTGAGTGAAAAACTGTTTTTT.

The chain carries TRBV10-3 and TRBJ2-7, with D unclear. Germline values: CDR1 ENHRY, CDR2 SYGVKD. V shed 0 bases and J shed 5 bases, with 5 bases lying between them. The CDR3 spans 12 residues. The CDR3 bases are TGTGCCATCAGTGAGTCGGCAAACGAGCAGTACTTC. It specifies CAISESANEQYF.

The chain is built from TRBV28 and TRBJ1-1; 11 bases align to TRBD1. V gave up 4 bases and J gave up 6 bases; unmatched junction bases: 7. Germline-derived CDR1 and CDR2 are MDHEN and SYDVKM. This CDR3 is 15 amino acids long. CDR3 coding DNA: TGTGCCAGCAGTTCAACCGGGACAGGGGGGTCTGAAGCTTTCTTT. Protein sequence: CASSSTGTGGSEAFF.

The CDR3 region has the DNA TGCGCCAGCAGCTTGGAGGGGGGGCGCTTTGAAAAACTGTTTTTT. Translation: CASSLEGGRFEKLFF. The J gene is TRBJ1-4, the V gene TRBV5-1; a possible D gene is TRBD1 (6 bases). With 0 bases removed from V and 7 bases from J, the gap between germline ends came to 13 bases. The CDR3 has 15 residues. Per the germline V gene, CDR1 is SGHRS and CDR2 is YFSETQ.

The genes are TRBV29-1 and TRBJ1-1; 7 nucleotides agree with TRBD1. The J segment lost 5 bases and the V segment lost 4 bases, leaving 7 bases of the junction unmatched. Germline CDR1 is SQVTM and CDR2 is ANQGSEA. This CDR3 is 13 amino acids long. This CDR3 reads CSVGQGLGTEAFF. CDR3 in DNA: TGCAGCGTTGGACAGGGACTGGGGACTGAAGCTTTCTTT. Together with reference TRBV29-1 and TRBJ1-1, the CDR3 gives the full variable domain: SAVISQKPSRDICQRGTSLTIQCQVDSQVTMMFWYRQQPGQSLTLIATANQGSEATYESGFVIDKFPISRPNLTFSTLTVSNMSPEDSSIYLCSVGQGLGTEAFFGQGTRLTVV.

The chain uses TRBV7-3 and TRBJ2-2; TRBD1 agrees at 7 bases. Germline lookup yields CDR1 SGHTA and CDR2 FQGTGA. V shed 0 bases and J 7 bases; nucleotides not matched to a gene: 8. The length of the CDR3 is 16 residues. DNA for the CDR3: TGTGCCAGCAGCTTAACCGAGAGGCAGGGGGTCGGGGAGCTGTTTTTT. Residues: CASSLTERQGVGELFF.

The chain couples TRBV5-4 to TRBJ2-7; D gene ambiguous. Germline V lookup: CDR1 SGHNT, CDR2 YYREEE (reference sequence). Trimming took 0 bases from V and 3 from J, leaving 7 bases between them. There are 13 residues in the CDR3. CDR3 DNA: TGTGCCAGCAGCTTGGGGCAGATCTACGAGCAGTACTTC. This codes for CASSLGQIYEQYF.

This clone has just one count. CDR3 DNA sequence: TGTGCCAGCAGCCCAAGACAATCAAGCTCCTACAATGAGCAGTTCTTC. It encodes CASSPRQSSSYNEQFF. This chain joins TRBV7-3 and TRBJ2-1, with unresolved D. This CDR3 contains 16 residues. V lost 5 bases and J lost 0, with 14 bases in between. Looked up from germline, CDR1 is SGHTA and CDR2 is FQGTGA.

V and J are TRBV6-5 and TRBJ2-3, with unresolved D. The V end lost 7 bases, the J end lost 4 bases, and 18 bases lay between the germline ends. Germline CDR1 is MNHEY and CDR2 is SVGAGI. The CDR3 covers 15 residues. The CDR3 region has the DNA TGTGCCAGCAAACAACCAAGTGTCCAGGCAGATACGCAGTATTTT. Its translation is CASKQPSVQADTQYF.

The J gene is TRBJ1-5, the V gene TRBV28, with 7 bases fitting TRBD1. The CDR3 runs to 16 residues. Germline V gives CDR1 MDHEN, CDR2 SYDVKM. V lost 4 bases, J lost 7 bases, and 13 bases stayed unmatched. The chain's CDR3 is CASSSRDSSYPQPQHF. The CDR3 region has the DNA TGTGCCAGCAGTTCCCGGGACAGTTCCTACCCCCAGCCCCAGCATTTT.

The J gene is TRBJ1-1, the V gene TRBV25-1, with TRBD1 as a possible D gene (5 bases). Trimming pared 1 base from V and 4 bases from J, leaving 13 bases between. CDR1 and CDR2 (germline): MGHDK, SYGVNS. CDR3 length: 15 residues. The CDR3 reads CASSELGGGVTEAFF. DNA of the CDR3: TGTGCCAGCAGTGAATTGGGGGGGGGAGTCACTGAAGCTTTCTTT.

CDR3 coding DNA: TGTGCCAGCAGTATCGGGACACTGTACAATGAGCAGTTCTTC. Residues: CASSIGTLYNEQFF. V is TRBV6-5 and J is TRBJ2-1; perhaps TRBD1 as D (6 bases). The CDR3 consists of 14 residues. V was pared by 5 bases and J by 4 bases, with 12 bases between. CDR1 is MNHEY, CDR2 SVGAGI, per germline.

This clone came up a few times. The genes are TRBV7-8 and TRBJ1-6, with TRBD1 matching over 10 bases. The CDR3 is made up of 19 amino acids. Germline V lookup: CDR1 SGHVS, CDR2 FQNEAQ. V dropped 5 bases and J dropped 6; count of bases not matched to a gene: 16. CDR3 sequence reads: CASSLPRTGGLDGNSPLHF. The DNA for the CDR3 is TGTGCCAGCAGCCTACCCCGGACAGGGGGATTGGATGGTAATTCACCCCTCCACTTT.

The chain links TRBV10-3 to TRBJ2-2; 7 bases line up with TRBD2. CDR1 is ENHRY and CDR2 is SYGVKD in the germline V gene. The CDR3 contains 15 residues. J was trimmed by 1 base and V by 5 bases; bases with no gene match: 4. The CDR3 DNA sequence: TGTGCCATCAGTCGTGCGGGAGTGAACACCGGGGAGCTGTTTTTT. Protein sequence: CAISRAGVNTGELFF.